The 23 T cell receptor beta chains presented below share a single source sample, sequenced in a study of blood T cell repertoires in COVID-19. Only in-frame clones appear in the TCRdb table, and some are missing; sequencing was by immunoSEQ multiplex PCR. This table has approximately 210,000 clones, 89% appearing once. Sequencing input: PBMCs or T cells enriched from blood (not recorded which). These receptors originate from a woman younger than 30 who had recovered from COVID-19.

CDR3 in DNA: TGTGCCACCACCGCGACAGGCTCTGGCTACACCTTC. Its translation: CATTATGSGYTF. V and J are TRBV12-3 or TRBV12-4 and TRBJ1-2, with D possibly matching TRBD1 (6 bases). The length of the CDR3 is 12 residues. Trimming removed 10 bases from V and 7 bases from J, with 16 bases in between.

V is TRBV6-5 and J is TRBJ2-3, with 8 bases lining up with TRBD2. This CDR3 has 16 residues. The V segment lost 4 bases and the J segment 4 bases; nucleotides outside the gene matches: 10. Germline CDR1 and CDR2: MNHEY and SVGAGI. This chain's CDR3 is CASSSLAGGGADTQYF. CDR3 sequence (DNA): TGTGCCAGCAGTTCCTTGGCGGGGGGCGGGGCAGATACGCAGTATTTT.

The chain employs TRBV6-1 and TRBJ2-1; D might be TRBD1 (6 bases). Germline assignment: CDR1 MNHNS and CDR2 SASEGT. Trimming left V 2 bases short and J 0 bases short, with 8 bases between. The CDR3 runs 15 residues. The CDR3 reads CASSEQGTSYNEQFF. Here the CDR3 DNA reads TGTGCCAGCAGTGAACAGGGGACCTCCTACAATGAGCAGTTCTTC.

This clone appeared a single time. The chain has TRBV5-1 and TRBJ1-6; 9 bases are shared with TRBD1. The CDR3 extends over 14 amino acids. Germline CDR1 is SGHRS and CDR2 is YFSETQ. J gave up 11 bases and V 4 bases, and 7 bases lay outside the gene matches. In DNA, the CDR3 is TGCGCCAGCAGCCCCGGACAGGGGAGAGCACCCCTCCACTTT. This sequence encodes CASSPGQGRAPLHF.

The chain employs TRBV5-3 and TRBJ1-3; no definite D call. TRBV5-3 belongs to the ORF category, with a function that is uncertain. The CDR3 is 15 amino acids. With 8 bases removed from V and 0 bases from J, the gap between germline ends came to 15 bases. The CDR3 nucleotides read TGTGCCAGCCCTAGCACCGAACTCTCTGGAAACACCATATATTTT. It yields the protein CASPSTELSGNTIYF.

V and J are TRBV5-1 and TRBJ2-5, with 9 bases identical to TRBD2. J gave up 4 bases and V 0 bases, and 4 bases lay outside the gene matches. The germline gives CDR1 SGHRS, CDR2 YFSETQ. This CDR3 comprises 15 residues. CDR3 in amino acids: CASSLGLAGLETQYF. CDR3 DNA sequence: TGCGCCAGCAGCTTGGGCCTAGCGGGGTTAGAGACCCAGTACTTC. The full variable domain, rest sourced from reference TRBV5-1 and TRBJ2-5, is KAGVTQTPRYLIKTRGQQVTLSCSPISGHRSVSWYQQTPGQGLQFLFEYFSETQRNKGNFPGRFSGRQFSNSRSEMNVSTLELGDSALYLCASSLGLAGLETQYFGPGTRLLVL.

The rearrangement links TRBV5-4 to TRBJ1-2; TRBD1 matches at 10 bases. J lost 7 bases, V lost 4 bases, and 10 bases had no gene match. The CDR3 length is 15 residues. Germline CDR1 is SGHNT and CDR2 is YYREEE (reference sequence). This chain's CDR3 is CASSTRQGALPGYTF. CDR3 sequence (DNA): TGTGCCAGCAGCACCCGACAGGGGGCGCTTCCTGGCTACACCTTC.

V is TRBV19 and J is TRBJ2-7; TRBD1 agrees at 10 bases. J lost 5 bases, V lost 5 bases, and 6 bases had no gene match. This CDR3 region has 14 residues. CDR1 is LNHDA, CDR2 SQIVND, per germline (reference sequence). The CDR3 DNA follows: TGTGCCAGTAGTGCCACCGGGACAGGGGACGAGCAGTACTTC. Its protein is CASSATGTGDEQYF.

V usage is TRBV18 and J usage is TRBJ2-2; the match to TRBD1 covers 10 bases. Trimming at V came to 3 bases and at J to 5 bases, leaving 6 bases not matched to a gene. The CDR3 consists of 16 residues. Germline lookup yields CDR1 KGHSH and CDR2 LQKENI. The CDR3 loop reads CASSPTGTGVTGELFF. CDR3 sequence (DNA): TGTGCCAGCTCACCGACCGGGACAGGGGTGACCGGGGAGCTGTTTTTT.

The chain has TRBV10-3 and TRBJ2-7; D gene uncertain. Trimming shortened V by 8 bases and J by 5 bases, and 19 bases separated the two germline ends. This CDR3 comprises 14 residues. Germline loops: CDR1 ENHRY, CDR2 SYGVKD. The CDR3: CAIGPGQSLNEQYF. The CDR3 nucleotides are TGTGCCATCGGTCCTGGGCAGTCTCTCAACGAGCAGTACTTC.

The CDR3 region is CASSLGPTEFNEQFF. Written as DNA, the CDR3 is TGCGCCAGCAGCTTGGGTCCCACAGAGTTCAATGAGCAGTTCTTC. This chain links TRBV5-1 with TRBJ2-1; D is ambiguous. The ends were cut back, 0 bases at V and 6 bases at J, with 13 bases in the middle. CDR3 size: 15 residues. Germline lookup yields CDR1 SGHRS and CDR2 YFSETQ.

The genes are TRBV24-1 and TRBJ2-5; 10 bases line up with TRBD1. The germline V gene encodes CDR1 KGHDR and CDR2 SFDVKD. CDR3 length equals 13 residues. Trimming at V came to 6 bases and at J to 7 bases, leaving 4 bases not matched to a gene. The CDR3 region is CATSTDRGGTQYF. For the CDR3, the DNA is TGTGCCACCAGTACGGACAGGGGGGGGACCCAGTACTTC.

CDR3 DNA sequence: TGTGCCAGCAGCGAGACAGGGTGGGATCAGCCCCAGCATTTT. This sequence encodes CASSETGWDQPQHF. V is TRBV7-9 and J is TRBJ1-5; 7 bases align to TRBD1. The CDR3 consists of 14 residues. CDR1 SEHNR and CDR2 FQNEAQ come from the germline V gene (reference sequence). Trimming took 5 bases from V and 5 from J; bases not matched to a gene: 6. Full variable domain (remainder filled in from reference TRBV7-9 and TRBJ1-5): DTGVSQNPRHKITKRGQNVTFRCDPISEHNRLYWYRQTLGQGPEFLTYFQNEAQLEKSRLLSDRFSAERPKGSFSTLEIQRTEQGDSAMYLCASSETGWDQPQHFGDGTRLSIL.

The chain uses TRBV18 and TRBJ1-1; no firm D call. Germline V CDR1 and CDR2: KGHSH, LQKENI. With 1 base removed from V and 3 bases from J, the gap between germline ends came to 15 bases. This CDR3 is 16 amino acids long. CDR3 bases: TGTGCCAGCTCACCACAAAGCGCAGTTGGAGACACTGAAGCTTTCTTT. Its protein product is CASSPQSAVGDTEAFF.

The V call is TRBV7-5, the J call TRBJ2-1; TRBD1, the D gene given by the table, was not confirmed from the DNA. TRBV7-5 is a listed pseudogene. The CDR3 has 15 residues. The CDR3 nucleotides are TGTGTCAGAAGCTCGGGACAGACCTCCTACAATGAGCAGTTCTTC. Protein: CVRSSGQTSYNEQFF.

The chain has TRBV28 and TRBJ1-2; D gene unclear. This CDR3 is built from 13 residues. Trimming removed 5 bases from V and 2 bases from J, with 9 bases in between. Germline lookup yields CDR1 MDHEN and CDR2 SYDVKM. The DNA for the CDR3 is TGTGCCAGCAGTCAACTTTCCAACTATGGCTACACCTTC. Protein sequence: CASSQLSNYGYTF.

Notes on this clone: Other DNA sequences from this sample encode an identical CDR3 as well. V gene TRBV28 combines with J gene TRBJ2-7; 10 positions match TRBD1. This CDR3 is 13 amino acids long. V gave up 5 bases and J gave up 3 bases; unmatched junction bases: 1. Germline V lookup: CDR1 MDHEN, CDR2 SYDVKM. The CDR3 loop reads CASSRTGGYEQYF. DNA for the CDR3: TGTGCCAGCAGTAGGACAGGGGGCTACGAGCAGTACTTC.

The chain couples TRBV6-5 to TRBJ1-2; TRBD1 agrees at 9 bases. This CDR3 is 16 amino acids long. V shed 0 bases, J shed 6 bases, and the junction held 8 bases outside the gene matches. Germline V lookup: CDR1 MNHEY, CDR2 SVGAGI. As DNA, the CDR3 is TGTGCCAGCAGTTACTCTGTAACAGGGGGCGCAGATGGCTACACCTTC. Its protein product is CASSYSVTGGADGYTF.

CDR3 nucleotides: TGTGCCAGCAGCCAAGTCGGTGGACTAGCGGGGAGACAAGAGACCCAGTACTTC. Translated: CASSQVGGLAGRQETQYF. The chain links TRBV3-1 (or the pseudogene TRBV3-2) to TRBJ2-5, with 12 nucleotides matching TRBD2. Germline assignment: CDR1 LGHDT and CDR2 YNNKEL (reference sequence). The ends lost 1 base at V and 2 bases at J; junction bases unmatched: 8. This CDR3 is 18 amino acids long.

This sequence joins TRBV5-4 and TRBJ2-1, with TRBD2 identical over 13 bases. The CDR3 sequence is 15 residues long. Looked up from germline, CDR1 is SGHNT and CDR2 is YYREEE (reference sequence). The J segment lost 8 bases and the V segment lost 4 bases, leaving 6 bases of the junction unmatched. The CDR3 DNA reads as TGTGCCAGCAGCAGGACTAGCGGGGGTTTCGATGAGCAGTTCTTC. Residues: CASSRTSGGFDEQFF.

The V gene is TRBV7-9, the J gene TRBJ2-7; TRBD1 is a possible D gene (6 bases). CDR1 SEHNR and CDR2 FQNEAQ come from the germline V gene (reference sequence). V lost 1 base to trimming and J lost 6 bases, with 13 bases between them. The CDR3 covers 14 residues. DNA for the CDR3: TGTGCCAGCAGCTTAGAAGGGGGAAACGCCGAGCAGTACTTC. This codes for CASSLEGGNAEQYF.

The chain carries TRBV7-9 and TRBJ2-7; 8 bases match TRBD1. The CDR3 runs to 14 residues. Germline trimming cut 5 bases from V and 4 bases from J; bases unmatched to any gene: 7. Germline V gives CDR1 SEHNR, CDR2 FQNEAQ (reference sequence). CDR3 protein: CASSRGQGWYEQYF. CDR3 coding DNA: TGTGCCAGCAGCCGAGGACAGGGATGGTACGAGCAGTACTTC.

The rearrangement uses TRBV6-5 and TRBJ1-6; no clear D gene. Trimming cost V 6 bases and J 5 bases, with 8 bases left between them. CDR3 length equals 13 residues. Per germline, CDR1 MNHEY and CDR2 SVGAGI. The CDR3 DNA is TGTGCCAGCAGAGTGGCGGATAATTCACCCCTCCACTTT. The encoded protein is CASRVADNSPLHF.